The rows below give T cell receptor beta chains drawn from one sample of a study of T cells in Graves' hyperthyroidism and ophthalmopathy. One entry per CDR3 protein, called by TCRdb with MiXCR from the multiplex PCR reads. The profile shows 550,000 to 800,000 distinct CDR3 sequences, 15% to 20% of them singletons. Sequenced material: blood. These receptors were collected from a young man with Graves' hyperthyroidism. Both conserved end residues are part of each CDR3. The D gene is left open where the match is weak. Clone size is shown for a subset of rows, as once, few, many or a class of expanded clone.

>TRBV20-1|NA|many|TRBJ2-7
TGCAGTGCTAGAGTGTTGAAGCGGGCCGGGGTCGAGCAGTACTTC
CSARVLKRAGVEQYF
>TRBV29-1|NA|many|TRBJ2-7
TGCAGCGTTGAAGATTACTCCTACGAGCAGTACTTC
CSVEDYSYEQYF
>TRBV7-9|TRBD1|NA|TRBJ1-1
TGTGCCAGCAGCTTGACAGGGGGGATCACTGAAGCTTTCTTT
CASSLTGGITEAFF
>TRBV2|TRBD1|NA|TRBJ2-2
TGTGCCAGCAGTGAAGGCTGGACAGGGGAGCCGTTTTTT
CASSEGWTGEPFF
>TRBV18|TRBD1|NA|TRBJ2-7
TGTGCCAGCTCACCATACGGGACAGGGCCCTACGAGCAGTACTTC
CASSPYGTGPYEQYF
>TRBV28|TRBD2|many|TRBJ2-7
TGTGCCAGCAGTTTTTCTCCCGGCGGGAGCAATGACGAGCAGTACTTC
CASSFSPGGSNDEQYF
>TRBV7-6|NA|few|TRBJ2-2
TGTGCCAGCAGCTTAGCCGGCGCGGGCGGGGAGCTGTTTTTT
CASSLAGAGGELFF
>TRBV20-1|NA|few|TRBJ2-7
TGCAGTGCTAGAGCGGAAGCCTCCGGATTATTTTACGAGCAGTACTTC
CSARAEASGLFYEQYF
>TRBV7-9|NA|few|TRBJ2-3
TGTGCCAGAGGGGGACTTGACACAGATACGCAGTATTTT
CARGGLDTDTQYF
>TRBV6-1|NA|many|TRBJ1-1
TGTGCCAGCAGTCAACTGGGGGCTGAAGCTTTCTTT
CASSQLGAEAFF
>TRBV7-2|NA|many|TRBJ2-7
TGTGCCAGCAGCCCGTTGGGAGAGGACGAGCAGTACTTC
CASSPLGEDEQYF
>TRBV20-1|TRBD2|NA|TRBJ2-5
TGCAGTGCTAGAGGAACGGGAGGAAAAGAGACCCAGTACTTC
CSARGTGGKETQYF
>TRBV5-4|TRBD2|NA|TRBJ2-3
TGTGCCAGCAGCTTGTCCAGCGGGAGGGGATTCACAGATACGCAGTATTTT
CASSLSSGRGFTDTQYF
>TRBV2|TRBD2|many|TRBJ2-7
TGTGCCAGCCGACTAGCAGTCTCCTACGAGCAGTACTTC
CASRLAVSYEQYF
>TRBV6-1|TRBD2|few|TRBJ2-3
TGTGCCATCAGTGAGAGTAGCGGGAGAAGGGCAGATACGCAGTATTTT
CAISESSGRRADTQYF
>TRBV18|TRBD2|NA|TRBJ2-5
TGTGCCAGCTCACCACCGTGGCTAGCGGGAGAGACCCAGTACTTC
CASSPPWLAGETQYF
>TRBV28|TRBD2|NA|TRBJ2-3
TGTGCCAGCAGTGTGACTAGCGGGGGGAATACGCAGTATTTT
CASSVTSGGNTQYF
>TRBV27|NA|NA|TRBJ1-5
TGTGCCAGCAGTTTATCGAGCGGGAATAGCAATCAGCCCCAGCATTTT
CASSLSSGNSNQPQHF
>TRBV20-1|TRBD2|NA|TRBJ2-7
TGCAGTGCTAGAGGACTAGCTACCTACGAGCAGTACTTC
CSARGLATYEQYF
>TRBV28|NA|many|TRBJ2-4
TGTGCCAGCAGCCCAACCCAACTAGCCAAAAACATTCAGTACTTC
CASSPTQLAKNIQYF
>TRBV27|NA|many|TRBJ1-2
TGTGCCAGCAGTTTAAGCGGTGACTATGGCTACACCTTC
CASSLSGDYGYTF
>TRBV28|NA|few|TRBJ1-3
TGTGCCAGCAGCGTACGTCGACATTCAACTGGAAACACCATATATTTT
CASSVRRHSTGNTIYF
>TRBV29-1|NA|few|TRBJ1-2
TGCAGCGTTGAAGTCTGGGGGGTCCCTGGCTACACCTTC
CSVEVWGVPGYTF